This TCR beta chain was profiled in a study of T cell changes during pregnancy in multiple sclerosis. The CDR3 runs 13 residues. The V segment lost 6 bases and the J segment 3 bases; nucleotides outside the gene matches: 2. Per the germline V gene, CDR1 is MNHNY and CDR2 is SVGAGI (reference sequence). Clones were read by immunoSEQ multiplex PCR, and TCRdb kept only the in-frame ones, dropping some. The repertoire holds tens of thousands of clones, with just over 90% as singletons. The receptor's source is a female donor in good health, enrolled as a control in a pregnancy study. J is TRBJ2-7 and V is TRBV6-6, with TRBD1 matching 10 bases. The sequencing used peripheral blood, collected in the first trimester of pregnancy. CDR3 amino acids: CASRTGGGYEQYF. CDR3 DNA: TGTGCCAGCAGGACAGGGGGCGGCTACGAGCAGTACTTC.